The 10 T cell receptor beta chains below come from one sample, sequenced in a study of blood T cell repertoires in COVID-19. Measured with immunoSEQ multiplex PCR; TCRdb has only the in-frame clones, and not every one. Of some 300,000 clones listed, under 90% are singletons. The sequenced material came from PBMCs or T cells enriched from blood (not recorded which). These receptor sequences come from a woman between 45 and 65 years old who had been exposed to COVID-19.

The CDR3 coding sequence is TGTGCCAGCAGCCCCCAGTCGGACAGGGTGAACACCGGGGAGCTGTTTTTT. Protein sequence: CASSPQSDRVNTGELFF. The rearrangement joins TRBV7-2 to TRBJ2-2; 8 nucleotides align to TRBD1. CDR1 is SGHTA, CDR2 FQGNSA, per germline. The CDR3 totals 17 residues. V shed 5 bases, J shed 1 base, and the junction held 9 bases outside the gene matches. Complete variable domain (other parts from reference TRBV7-2 and TRBJ2-2): GAGVSQSPSNKVTEKGKDVELRCDPISGHTALYWYRQSLGQGLEFLIYFQGNSAPDKSGLPSDRFSAERTGGSVSTLTIQRTQQEDSAVYLCASSPQSDRVNTGELFFGEGSRLTVL.

For this clone: Different DNA sequences within this sample yield the same CDR3. The V and J genes are TRBV5-1 and TRBJ2-1; a possible D gene is TRBD1 (5 bases). The V gene lost 4 bases and the J gene lost 7 bases, with 6 bases spanning the gap. The CDR3 spans 11 residues. The germline gives CDR1 SGHRS, CDR2 YFSETQ. CDR3 sequence (DNA): TGCGCCAGCAGCCCAGGGAATGAGCAGTTCTTC. Translation: CASSPGNEQFF.

This chain joins TRBV5-1 and TRBJ2-3, with D tentatively TRBD2 (6 bases). V was trimmed by 3 bases and J by 0 bases, leaving 17 bases between them. Looked up from germline, CDR1 is SGHRS and CDR2 is YFSETQ. The CDR3 has 17 amino acids. This chain's CDR3 is CASSSNLLAGSTDTQYF. CDR3 in DNA: TGCGCCAGCAGCTCCAATTTATTGGCGGGGAGCACAGATACGCAGTATTTT.

The chain combines TRBV28 with TRBJ2-2, with TRBD2 matching over 10 bases. Unmatched junction bases numbered 7, after V lost 5 bases and J lost 7 bases. Germline loops: CDR1 MDHEN, CDR2 SYDVKM. The CDR3 covers 15 residues. The CDR3 DNA reads as TGTGCCAGCAGTATCAGCGGGGGGGAGAGCGGGGAGCTGTTTTTT. Amino acid sequence: CASSISGGESGELFF.

V is TRBV5-6 and J is TRBJ1-4, with a tentative D call TRBD1 (6 bases). TRBJ2-2 matches the DNA end more closely, so the J call is doubtful. Per the germline V gene, CDR1 is SGHDT and CDR2 is YYEEEE. The CDR3 covers 12 residues. The CDR3 DNA reads TGTGCCAGCAGTTCCCGGACAGAGGAGCTGTTTTTT. It specifies CASSSRTEELFF.

V is TRBV5-1 and J is TRBJ1-1; 8 bases line up with TRBD1. The CDR3 runs to 13 residues. Losses at the gene ends were 5 bases for V and 11 bases for J; bases not matched to a gene: 11. The germline V gene encodes CDR1 SGHRS and CDR2 YFSETQ. CDR3 DNA: TGCGCCAGCAGTTTCGGGACAGGTCTAGGGGCTTTCTTT. Amino acids: CASSFGTGLGAFF. Together with reference TRBV5-1 and TRBJ1-1, the CDR3 gives the full variable domain: KAGVTQTPRYLIKTRGQQVTLSCSPISGHRSVSWYQQTPGQGLQFLFEYFSETQRNKGNFPGRFSGRQFSNSRSEMNVSTLELGDSALYLCASSFGTGLGAFFGQGTRLTVV.

The rearrangement uses TRBV3-1 (or the pseudogene TRBV3-2) and TRBJ1-5; a weak D match, TRBD1 (5 bases). Deletions cut 0 bases from V and 2 bases from J, with 14 bases between. Germline CDR1 and CDR2: LGHDT and YNNKEL (reference sequence). The CDR3 totals 17 residues. The CDR3 DNA reads as TGTGCCAGCAGCCAAGAGCCCCCCTGGGGGGGCAATCAGCCCCAGCATTTT. Protein sequence: CASSQEPPWGGNQPQHF.

This chain joins TRBV5-5 and TRBJ1-1; the D gene is possibly TRBD1 (5 bases). Trimming left V 0 bases short and J 3 bases short, with 12 bases between. Germline assignment: CDR1 SGHKS and CDR2 YYEKEE (reference sequence). CDR3 length: 15 residues. CDR3 DNA: TGTGCCAGCAGCTTGGTTCCGGGGGATTACACTGAAGCTTTCTTT. Translated, it gives CASSLVPGDYTEAFF.

The chain has TRBV5-5 and TRBJ1-6, with unresolved D. The germline CDR1 and CDR2 sequences are SGHKS and YYEKEE (reference sequence). The CDR3 runs to 18 residues. Deletions cut 4 bases from V and 3 bases from J, with 20 bases between. The CDR3 nucleotides read TGTGCCAGCAGCATGGCGGGGTCTTGGGCGCTCTATAATTCACCCCTCCACTTT. As protein: CASSMAGSWALYNSPLHF.

This chain links TRBV19 with TRBJ1-2, with D possibly being TRBD1 (6 bases). From germline, CDR1 is LNHDA and CDR2 SQIVND (reference sequence). V was pared by 5 bases and J by 7 bases, with 14 bases between. The CDR3 consists of 13 residues. CDR3 region: CASSAGAGAGYTF. The CDR3 coding sequence is TGTGCCAGTAGTGCTGGGGCGGGGGCTGGCTACACCTTC.